These T cell receptor beta chains were read from a single sample in a study of cytotoxic CD8 clonotypes in ibrutinib-treated CLL. The data were produced by immunoSEQ multiplex PCR, yet TCRdb's version contains in-frame clones alone and is incomplete. This sample has 40,000 to 50,000 clones, with about 57% found just once. Sequenced here: PBMCs, sampled after 24 months of ibrutinib treatment. These receptor sequences come from a human donor with chronic lymphocytic leukemia. CDR3s include the opening cysteine and the closing phenylalanine or tryptophan. D genes are given only for firm matches. Clone size appears in some rows only: once, few, many, or a class for an expanded clone.

clone_size: .; j_call: TRBJ2-7; d_call: .; v_call: TRBV25-1; cdr3_nt: TGTGCCAGCAGGGGAGCCGTCCTCTACGAGCAGTACTTC; cdr3_aa: CASRGAVLYEQYF
clone_size: .; j_call: TRBJ1-4; d_call: .; v_call: TRBV6-5; cdr3_nt: TGTGCCAGCAGCCCGTTGGGTGCAACTAATGAAAAACTGTTTTTT; cdr3_aa: CASSPLGATNEKLFF
clone_size: few; j_call: TRBJ1-3; d_call: .; v_call: TRBV7-9; cdr3_nt: TGTGCCAGCAGCTTAGGTGTAAACACCATATATTTT; cdr3_aa: CASSLGVNTIYF
clone_size: .; j_call: TRBJ1-1; d_call: .; v_call: TRBV9; cdr3_nt: TGTGCCAGCAGCGGTAGAGATGCAGGGAACACTGAAGCTTTCTTT; cdr3_aa: CASSGRDAGNTEAFF
clone_size: .; j_call: TRBJ1-2; d_call: .; v_call: TRBV6-1; cdr3_nt: TGTGCCAGCATGGAGGGGTCGGGCGGCTACACCTTC; cdr3_aa: CASMEGSGGYTF
clone_size: .; j_call: TRBJ1-1; d_call: .; v_call: TRBV2; cdr3_nt: TGTGCCAGCAGTGTGGACAGTACTCTGAACACTGAAGCTTTCTTT; cdr3_aa: CASSVDSTLNTEAFF
clone_size: .; j_call: TRBJ1-6; d_call: .; v_call: TRBV5-6; cdr3_nt: TGTGCCAGCAGCCCTCCCGGGGGCGCGGTAAATTCACCCCTCCACTTT; cdr3_aa: CASSPPGGAVNSPLHF
clone_size: .; j_call: TRBJ1-2; d_call: .; v_call: TRBV7-8; cdr3_nt: TGTGCCAGCAGCTCCACGGCACCCAGCTATGGCTACACCTTC; cdr3_aa: CASSSTAPSYGYTF
clone_size: .; j_call: TRBJ2-1; d_call: .; v_call: TRBV13; cdr3_nt: TGTGCCAGCAGCTTACGCCTTAGCGGCTCCTACAATGAGCAGTTCTTC; cdr3_aa: CASSLRLSGSYNEQFF
clone_size: .; j_call: TRBJ2-7; d_call: TRBD2; v_call: TRBV2; cdr3_nt: TGTGCCAGCAGTGAGGCACTTATGGCGGGGGACTACGAGCAGTACTTC; cdr3_aa: CASSEALMAGDYEQYF
clone_size: .; j_call: TRBJ1-4; d_call: TRBD1; v_call: TRBV5-4; cdr3_nt: TGTGCCAGCAGCTTGGGACAGGGAGGTGAAAAACTGTTTTTT; cdr3_aa: CASSLGQGGEKLFF
clone_size: .; j_call: TRBJ1-3; d_call: .; v_call: TRBV5-8; cdr3_nt: TGTGCCAGCAGCTTCCGGGACACTCGAAACACCATATATTTT; cdr3_aa: CASSFRDTRNTIYF
clone_size: .; j_call: TRBJ2-1; d_call: .; v_call: TRBV5-5; cdr3_nt: TGTGCCAGCAGCCCGGTTGGTAGCGGATACAATGAGCAGTTCTTC; cdr3_aa: CASSPVGSGYNEQFF
clone_size: .; j_call: TRBJ2-3; d_call: TRBD2; v_call: TRBV4-1; cdr3_nt: TGCGCCAGCAGCCAAGACAGGGAGGGCGCAGATACGCAGTATTTT; cdr3_aa: CASSQDREGADTQYF
clone_size: .; j_call: TRBJ1-5; d_call: .; v_call: TRBV2; cdr3_nt: TGTGCCAGCAGTTATGGGAGCAATCAGCCCCAGCATTTT; cdr3_aa: CASSYGSNQPQHF
clone_size: .; j_call: TRBJ2-2; d_call: .; v_call: TRBV6-6; cdr3_nt: TGTGCCAGCAGTTCGTCAAACACCGGGGAGCTGTTTTTT; cdr3_aa: CASSSSNTGELFF
clone_size: few; j_call: TRBJ1-2; d_call: TRBD1; v_call: TRBV5-1; cdr3_nt: TGCGCCAGCAGCGAAGGGGGCGCGGACTATGGCTACACCTTC; cdr3_aa: CASSEGGADYGYTF
clone_size: .; j_call: TRBJ1-4; d_call: .; v_call: TRBV6-5; cdr3_nt: TGTGCCAGCAGTCAAACAGCATCAACTAATGAAAAACTGTTTTTT; cdr3_aa: CASSQTASTNEKLFF
clone_size: once; j_call: TRBJ2-1; d_call: TRBD2; v_call: TRBV11-2; cdr3_nt: TGTGCCAGCAGCTCCGAAAGCGGGGGGGGGACTTATGAGCAGTTCTTC; cdr3_aa: CASSSESGGGTYEQFF
clone_size: .; j_call: TRBJ2-6; d_call: TRBD1; v_call: TRBV19; cdr3_nt: TGTGCCAGTAGCATAGGGGGCCACAGGTCTCCTGGGGCCAACGTCCTGACTTTC; cdr3_aa: CASSIGGHRSPGANVLTF
clone_size: .; j_call: TRBJ1-2; d_call: .; v_call: TRBV6-5; cdr3_nt: TGTGCCAGCACCCGGCCCGGGTTATATGGCTACACCTTC; cdr3_aa: CASTRPGLYGYTF
clone_size: .; j_call: TRBJ1-2; d_call: TRBD1; v_call: TRBV5-4; cdr3_nt: TGTGCCAGCAGCCTCTCGGGACAGAGGCATGGCTACACCTTC; cdr3_aa: CASSLSGQRHGYTF
clone_size: .; j_call: TRBJ1-3; d_call: .; v_call: TRBV11-2; cdr3_nt: TGTGCCAGCAGCTCCGACTCTGGAAACACCATATATTTT; cdr3_aa: CASSSDSGNTIYF
clone_size: .; j_call: TRBJ1-3; d_call: TRBD1; v_call: TRBV27; cdr3_nt: TGTGCCAGCAGGCGGACAGGGGGCTATGGAAACACCATATATTTT; cdr3_aa: CASRRTGGYGNTIYF
clone_size: .; j_call: TRBJ1-1; d_call: TRBD1; v_call: TRBV15; cdr3_nt: TGTGCCACCAGCAGCCGGGACAGAGCGAACACTGAAGCTTTCTTT; cdr3_aa: CATSSRDRANTEAFF
clone_size: .; j_call: TRBJ1-5; d_call: .; v_call: TRBV2; cdr3_nt: TGTGCCAGCAGTGGCGGGCTCCAAAATCAGCCCCAGCATTTT; cdr3_aa: CASSGGLQNQPQHF
clone_size: once; j_call: TRBJ2-7; d_call: TRBD1; v_call: TRBV5-6; cdr3_nt: TGTGCCAGCAGCCAGGGACAGGTTAGGTCGGAGCAGTACTTC; cdr3_aa: CASSQGQVRSEQYF
clone_size: .; j_call: TRBJ1-4; d_call: .; v_call: TRBV6-1; cdr3_nt: TGTGCCAGCAGTGAATATCAGGGTTTGGGTAATGAAAAACTGTTTTTT; cdr3_aa: CASSEYQGLGNEKLFF
clone_size: .; j_call: TRBJ1-5; d_call: TRBD1; v_call: TRBV5-6; cdr3_nt: TGTGCCAGCAGCTTCTCACAGGGGGCCGGGTTGCCCCAGCATTTT; cdr3_aa: CASSFSQGAGLPQHF
clone_size: .; j_call: TRBJ2-5; d_call: TRBD1; v_call: TRBV25-1; cdr3_nt: TGTGCCAGCAGTGAATTGACAGGGAAAGAGACCCAGTACTTC; cdr3_aa: CASSELTGKETQYF
clone_size: .; j_call: TRBJ2-7; d_call: TRBD1; v_call: TRBV4-1; cdr3_nt: TGCGCCAGCAGCCAGGGACAGGGGGACCACGAGCAGTACTTC; cdr3_aa: CASSQGQGDHEQYF
clone_size: .; j_call: TRBJ2-3; d_call: .; v_call: TRBV5-1; cdr3_nt: TGCGCCAGCAGCTTGGCCTTGAGAGATACGCAGTATTTT; cdr3_aa: CASSLALRDTQYF
clone_size: .; j_call: TRBJ2-7; d_call: .; v_call: TRBV5-6; cdr3_nt: TGTGCCAGCAGCTTCGGCTCCTACGAGCAGTACTTC; cdr3_aa: CASSFGSYEQYF
clone_size: .; j_call: TRBJ2-3; d_call: .; v_call: TRBV6-1; cdr3_nt: TGTGCCAGCCGGGACACACAGAAACCCCCAGATACGCAGTATTTT; cdr3_aa: CASRDTQKPPDTQYF
clone_size: once; j_call: TRBJ2-5; d_call: TRBD2; v_call: TRBV7-6; cdr3_nt: TGTGCCAGCAGCTTAGGGGTGACAGCGGGGGGAGAGACCCAGTACTTC; cdr3_aa: CASSLGVTAGGETQYF
clone_size: .; j_call: TRBJ1-1; d_call: .; v_call: TRBV6-1; cdr3_nt: TGTGCCAGCAGTGAGTCTGGGGGAGGGGCCACTGAAGCTTTCTTT; cdr3_aa: CASSESGGGATEAFF
clone_size: .; j_call: TRBJ1-3; d_call: TRBD1; v_call: TRBV5-1; cdr3_nt: TGCGCCAGCAGCCGTACAGGGGCTGGAAACACCATATATTTT; cdr3_aa: CASSRTGAGNTIYF
clone_size: .; j_call: TRBJ1-4; d_call: .; v_call: TRBV27; cdr3_nt: TGTGCCAGCCGGCTCGGGGGAGGTAATGAAAAACTGTTTTTT; cdr3_aa: CASRLGGGNEKLFF
clone_size: .; j_call: TRBJ2-5; d_call: .; v_call: TRBV6-5; cdr3_nt: TGTGCCAGCAGTGAAGCATGGGAGACCCAGTACTTC; cdr3_aa: CASSEAWETQYF
clone_size: .; j_call: TRBJ2-2; d_call: TRBD2; v_call: TRBV5-1; cdr3_nt: TGCGCCAGCAGGAATCTAGCGGCGAACACCGGGGAGCTGTTTTTT; cdr3_aa: CASRNLAANTGELFF
clone_size: .; j_call: TRBJ2-1; d_call: TRBD1; v_call: TRBV28; cdr3_nt: TGTGCCAGCAGTTTAACTCGACAGGGGGTGAGGGTCGATGAGCAGTTCTTC; cdr3_aa: CASSLTRQGVRVDEQFF
clone_size: .; j_call: TRBJ1-4; d_call: .; v_call: TRBV19; cdr3_nt: TGTGCCAGTAGTATAAGGACAGTAAATGAAAAACTGTTTTTT; cdr3_aa: CASSIRTVNEKLFF
clone_size: many; j_call: TRBJ1-1; d_call: .; v_call: TRBV5-4; cdr3_nt: TGTGCCAGCAGCCAATCAGGATTTGAAGCTTTCTTT; cdr3_aa: CASSQSGFEAFF
clone_size: .; j_call: TRBJ1-1; d_call: TRBD1; v_call: TRBV29-1; cdr3_nt: TGCAGCGTGATCGGGACAGGGTTGGGCACTGAAGCTTTCTTT; cdr3_aa: CSVIGTGLGTEAFF
clone_size: .; j_call: TRBJ2-7; d_call: TRBD1; v_call: TRBV7-9; cdr3_nt: TGTGCCAGCAGCTTAGGCCGGGACAGCGTCTCCTACGAGCAGTACTTC; cdr3_aa: CASSLGRDSVSYEQYF
clone_size: .; j_call: TRBJ2-7; d_call: TRBD1; v_call: TRBV6-1; cdr3_nt: TGTGCCAGCAGTGAACTAGACAGGGCGGGCTACGAGCAGTACTTC; cdr3_aa: CASSELDRAGYEQYF
clone_size: .; j_call: TRBJ1-2; d_call: TRBD1; v_call: TRBV6-1; cdr3_nt: TGTGCCAGCAGTGAAGGGAGGACAGGAGATGGCTACACCTTC; cdr3_aa: CASSEGRTGDGYTF
clone_size: .; j_call: TRBJ2-1; d_call: .; v_call: TRBV5-1; cdr3_nt: TGCGCCAGCAGCTTGGCGGGGCGAGGTGTCAATGAGCAGTTCTTC; cdr3_aa: CASSLAGRGVNEQFF
clone_size: .; j_call: TRBJ2-3; d_call: .; v_call: TRBV5-1; cdr3_nt: TGCGCCAGCAGCTTGGGCGATACGCAGTATTTT; cdr3_aa: CASSLGDTQYF
clone_size: .; j_call: TRBJ2-7; d_call: .; v_call: TRBV13; cdr3_nt: TGTGCCAGCAGCCCGAACAGGGTATCCTACGAGCAGTACTTC; cdr3_aa: CASSPNRVSYEQYF
clone_size: .; j_call: TRBJ2-2; d_call: .; v_call: TRBV5-1; cdr3_nt: TGCGCCAGCAGCCCCGGTGGGGTCGGGGAGCTGTTTTTT; cdr3_aa: CASSPGGVGELFF
clone_size: .; j_call: TRBJ2-7; d_call: .; v_call: TRBV19; cdr3_nt: TGTGCCAGCGCTCAGGGAGGTGTTTTCGGCGAGCAGTACTTC; cdr3_aa: CASAQGGVFGEQYF
clone_size: .; j_call: TRBJ2-1; d_call: .; v_call: TRBV2; cdr3_nt: TGTGCCAGCAGGGAACACACGGGGTCTGGACGGAATGAGCAGTTCTTC; cdr3_aa: CASREHTGSGRNEQFF
clone_size: .; j_call: TRBJ1-1; d_call: .; v_call: TRBV15; cdr3_nt: TGTGCCACCAGCAGAGGTTGGGGGAGTGGCACTGAAGCTTTCTTT; cdr3_aa: CATSRGWGSGTEAFF
clone_size: once; j_call: TRBJ2-3; d_call: TRBD2; v_call: TRBV6-5; cdr3_nt: TGTGCCAGCACGGTAGCGGGGGGAGGGGATACGCAGTATTTT; cdr3_aa: CASTVAGGGDTQYF
clone_size: few; j_call: TRBJ2-1; d_call: TRBD2; v_call: TRBV6-1; cdr3_nt: TGTGCCAGCAGTGAAGTTCGCCGGGGACTAGGAGAATACAATGAGCAGTTCTTC; cdr3_aa: CASSEVRRGLGEYNEQFF
clone_size: .; j_call: TRBJ2-5; d_call: .; v_call: TRBV6-6; cdr3_nt: TGTGCCAGCAGTTACTCGACAGGGAGGGACGAGACCCAGTACTTC; cdr3_aa: CASSYSTGRDETQYF
clone_size: .; j_call: TRBJ1-2; d_call: TRBD1; v_call: TRBV7-9; cdr3_nt: TGTGCCAGCAGCTTAGCGGGGACAGGAGATGGCTACACCTTC; cdr3_aa: CASSLAGTGDGYTF
clone_size: .; j_call: TRBJ2-7; d_call: .; v_call: TRBV12-2; cdr3_nt: TGTGCAAGTCGCTTAGATGGCCGCTGGGGGCGGGCCTACGAGCAGTACTTC; cdr3_aa: CASRLDGRWGRAYEQYF
clone_size: .; j_call: TRBJ2-7; d_call: .; v_call: TRBV2; cdr3_nt: TGTGCCAGCAGTCCCCGGGGTACAGATGGCGAGCAGTACTTC; cdr3_aa: CASSPRGTDGEQYF